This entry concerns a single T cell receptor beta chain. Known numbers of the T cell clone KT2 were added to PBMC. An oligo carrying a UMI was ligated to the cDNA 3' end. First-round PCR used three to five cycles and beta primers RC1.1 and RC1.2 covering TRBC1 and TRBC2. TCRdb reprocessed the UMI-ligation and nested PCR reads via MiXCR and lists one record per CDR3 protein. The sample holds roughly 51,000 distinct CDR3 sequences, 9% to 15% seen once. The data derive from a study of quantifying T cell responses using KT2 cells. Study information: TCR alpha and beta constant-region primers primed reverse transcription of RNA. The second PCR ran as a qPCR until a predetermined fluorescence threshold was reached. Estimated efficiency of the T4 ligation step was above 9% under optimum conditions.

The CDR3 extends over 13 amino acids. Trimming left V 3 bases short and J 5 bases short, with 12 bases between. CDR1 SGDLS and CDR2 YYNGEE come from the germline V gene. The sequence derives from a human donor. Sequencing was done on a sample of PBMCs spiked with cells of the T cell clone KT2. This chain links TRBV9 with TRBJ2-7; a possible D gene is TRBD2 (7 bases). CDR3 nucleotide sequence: TGTGCCAGCAGCGCAGGGGCGGGGGACGAGCAGTACTTC. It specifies CASSAGAGDEQYF.